Described below is a single T cell receptor beta chain sequence and its context. The data originate from a study of blood T cell repertoires in COVID-19. Per the original methods: Amplification from reference gene primers served as the basis for estimated nucleated cell counts. The method was immunoSEQ multiplex PCR; TCRdb's version includes in-frame clones alone and lacks a portion of them. V, J and clone size were drawn from that table, and D and trimming were deduced from the DNA. The table shows about 210,000 clones, with 80% occurring only once. CDR3 length equals 15 residues. V shed 7 bases and J shed 4 bases, with 17 bases lying between them. Looked up from germline, CDR1 is MNHNY and CDR2 is SVGAGI (reference sequence).

The chain couples TRBV6-6 to TRBJ1-3, with D possibly TRBD1 on 6 matching bases. Sequencing input: peripheral blood. This receptor was taken from a woman in her 70s with acute or convalescent COVID-19. The CDR3 sequence: CASTSAGTRGNTIYF. The CDR3 nucleotides read TGTGCCAGCACCTCAGCCGGGACAAGAGGAAACACCATATATTTT.